This T cell receptor beta chain emerged from a study of blood T cell repertoires in COVID-19 (dated by TCRdb to 2018 to 2020). Notes on the research overall: The collaborator samples originated in the United States, Italy and Spain and spanned the acute and convalescent phases of COVID-19. The material from the prospective study consisted of cDNA or gDNA derived from T cells, B-cell-depleted T cells, or PBMCs. Deeply sampled blood TCRbeta repertoires from subjects exposed to, actively infected with, or recovered from COVID-19 were included in the dataset. The repertoires were released in a freely available public database meant as a resource for research on the immune response to SARS-CoV-2. Samples were obtained from the ongoing ImmuneRACE study (first 160 participants) and from about 1,300 subjects provided by 6 global collaborators. The sample metadata nearly always contained a de-identified subject ID, COVID-19 status, age in years and sex. Where HLA class I and class II types were available, the types were taken from metadata supplied by the sample provider, not from assay-based typing. What the authors observed across the whole study: Clinical and demographic metadata were provided uncurated, with the amount varying by source and participant.

TCRbeta CDR3 regions were amplified from genomic DNA by means of the immunoSEQ Assay, a bias-controlled multiplex PCR. The source study handled its data this way. The number of nucleated cells in each sample was estimated from the amplification of reference gene primers within the assay. Sequence reads were collapsed and filtered to measure the absolute abundance of every unique TCRbeta CDR3 rearrangement. For each sample, productive Simpson clonality was calculated as the square root of Simpson's diversity index across productive rearrangements. TCRdb's version of the immuneACCESS table is confined to in-frame rearrangements and falls short of the full clone set. An unresolved V gene accounts for under half of the shortfall where checked; the remainder is of unknown origin. That table is the source of V, J and clone size, and D and trimming were worked out from the DNA. In all, the sample holds some 67,000 clones, and around 90% of those were seen once. The top ten hold around a fifth of the sample.

Collaborating institutions collected whole blood in K2EDTA tubes following their own protocols. Collaborator samples were shipped for TCRbeta analysis as frozen whole blood, isolated PBMCs, or DNA extracted from either sample type. Trimming leaves V shorter by 6 bases and J shorter by 4 bases, with the junction holding 7 bases beyond the gene matches. The CDR3 measures 15 amino acids from cysteine to phenylalanine. Solely the CDR3 DNA is kept, with 45 bases framed from the first base. Taken from the germline V gene (reference sequence), the CDR1 and CDR2 loops are MNHEY and SMNVEV. In its sample, this clone was seen once. The antigen this receptor binds is unknown. Base-call qualities are not available, and no considerably larger clone is one nucleotide away.

The clonotype was recovered from a woman older than 75 with acute or convalescent COVID-19. The chain is made from TRBV27 and TRBJ2-5; 11 central bases correspond to TRBD1. Material: peripheral blood. The nucleotides read TGTGCCAGCAGCTACTCCGGGACAGGGGGAGAGACCCAGTACTTC. Translated, this gives CASSYSGTGGETQYF.